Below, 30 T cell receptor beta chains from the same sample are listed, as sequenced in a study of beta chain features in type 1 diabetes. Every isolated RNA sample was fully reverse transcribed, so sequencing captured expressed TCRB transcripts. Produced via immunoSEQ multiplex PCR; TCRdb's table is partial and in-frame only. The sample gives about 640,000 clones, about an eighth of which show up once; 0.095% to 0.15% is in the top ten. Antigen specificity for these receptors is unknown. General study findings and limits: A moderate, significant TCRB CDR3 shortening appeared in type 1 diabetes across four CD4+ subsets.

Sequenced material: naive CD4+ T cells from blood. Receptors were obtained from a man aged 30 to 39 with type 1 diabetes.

CDR3 in DNA: TGTGCCTCCGAGGCGTCCTATAATTCACCCCTCCACTTT. Its translation is CASEASYNSPLHF. The V call is TRBV7-9, the J call TRBJ1-6, with unresolved D. CDR1 is SEHNR and CDR2 is FQNEAQ in the germline V gene (reference sequence). The CDR3 loop spans 13 amino acids. V was pared by 11 bases and J by 1 base, with 9 bases between.

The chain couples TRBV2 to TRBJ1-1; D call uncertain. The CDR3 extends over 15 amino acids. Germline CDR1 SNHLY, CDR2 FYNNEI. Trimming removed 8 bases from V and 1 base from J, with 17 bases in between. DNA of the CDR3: TGTGCCAGCGGGGATTCCCTCCTGGGGAACACTGAAGCTTTCTTT. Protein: CASGDSLLGNTEAFF.

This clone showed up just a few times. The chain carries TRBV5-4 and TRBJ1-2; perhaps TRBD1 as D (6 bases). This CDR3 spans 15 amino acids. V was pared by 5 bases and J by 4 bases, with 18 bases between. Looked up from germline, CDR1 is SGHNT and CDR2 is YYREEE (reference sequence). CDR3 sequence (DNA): TGTGCCAGCAGTCTCCCGGGGGGCGACGGCTATGGCTACACCTTC. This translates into CASSLPGGDGYGYTF.

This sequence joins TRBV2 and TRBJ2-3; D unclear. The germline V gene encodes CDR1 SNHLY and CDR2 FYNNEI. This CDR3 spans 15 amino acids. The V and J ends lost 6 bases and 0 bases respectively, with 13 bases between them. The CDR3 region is CASSRRTSSTDTQYF. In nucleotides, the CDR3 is TGTGCCAGCAGCCGGCGGACCTCTAGCACAGATACGCAGTATTTT.

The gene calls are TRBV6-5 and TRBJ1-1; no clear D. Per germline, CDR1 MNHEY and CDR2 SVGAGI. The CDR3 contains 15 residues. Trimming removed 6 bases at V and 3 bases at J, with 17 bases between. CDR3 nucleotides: TGTGCCAGCAGAGGAACGCGCCGACAAGACACTGAAGCTTTCTTT. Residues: CASRGTRRQDTEAFF.

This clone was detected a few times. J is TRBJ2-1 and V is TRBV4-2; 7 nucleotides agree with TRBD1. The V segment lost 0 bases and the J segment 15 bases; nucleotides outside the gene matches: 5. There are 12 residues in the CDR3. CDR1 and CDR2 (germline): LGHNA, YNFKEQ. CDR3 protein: CASSQDRGGVFF. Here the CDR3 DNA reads TGTGCCAGCAGCCAAGATCGAGGGGGCGTGTTCTTC.

The DNA for the CDR3 is TGTGCCAGCAGTGACAGGGGTGCAGGGTCAGGTTACATTCAGTACTTC. It yields the protein CASSDRGAGSGYIQYF. V gene TRBV6-1 combines with J gene TRBJ2-4; a possible D gene is TRBD1 (6 bases). V was pared by 3 bases and J by 8 bases, with 20 bases between. Germline V CDR1 and CDR2: MNHNS, SASEGT. The CDR3 contains 16 residues.

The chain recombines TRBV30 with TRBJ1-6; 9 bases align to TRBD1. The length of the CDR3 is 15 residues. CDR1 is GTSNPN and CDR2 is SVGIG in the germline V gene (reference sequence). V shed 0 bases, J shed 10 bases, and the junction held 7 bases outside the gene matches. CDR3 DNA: TGTGCCTGGAGTGTACTGGGACAGGGCAACTCACCCCTCCACTTT. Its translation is CAWSVLGQGNSPLHF.

This CDR3 is CASSIRATGTEAFF. The CDR3 nucleotides read TGTGCCAGCAGCATCAGGGCGACGGGCACTGAAGCTTTCTTT. The V call is TRBV11-3, the J call TRBJ1-1; possible D gene TRBD1, 5 bases. Germline CDR1 is SGHNT and CDR2 is YENEEA. Between the trimmed V and J ends, which lost 5 bases and 4 bases, there was a span of 14 bases. This CDR3 has 14 amino acids.

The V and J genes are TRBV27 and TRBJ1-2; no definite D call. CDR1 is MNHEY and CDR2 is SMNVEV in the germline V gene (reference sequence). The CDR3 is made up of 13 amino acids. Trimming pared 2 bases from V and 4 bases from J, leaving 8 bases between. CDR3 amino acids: CASSLKGIYGYTF. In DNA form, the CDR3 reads TGTGCCAGCAGTTTAAAGGGAATCTATGGCTACACCTTC.

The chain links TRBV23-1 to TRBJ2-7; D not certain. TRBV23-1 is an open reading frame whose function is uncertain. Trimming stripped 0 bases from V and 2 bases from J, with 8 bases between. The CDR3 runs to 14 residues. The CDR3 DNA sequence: TGCGCCAGCAGTCAATCTGGAAAAACCTACGAGCAGTACTTC. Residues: CASSQSGKTYEQYF.

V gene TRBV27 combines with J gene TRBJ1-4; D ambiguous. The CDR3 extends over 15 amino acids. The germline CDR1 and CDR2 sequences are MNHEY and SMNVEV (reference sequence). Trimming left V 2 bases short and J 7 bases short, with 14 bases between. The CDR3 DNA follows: TGTGCCAGCAGTTTAGCTGGGTACAGAGGTGAAAAACTGTTTTTT. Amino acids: CASSLAGYRGEKLFF.

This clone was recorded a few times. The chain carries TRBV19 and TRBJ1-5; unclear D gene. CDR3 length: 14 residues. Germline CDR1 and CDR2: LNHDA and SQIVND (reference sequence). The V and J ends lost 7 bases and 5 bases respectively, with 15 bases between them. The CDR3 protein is CASNDRVGYQPQHF. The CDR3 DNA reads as TGTGCCAGTAATGACCGTGTGGGCTATCAGCCCCAGCATTTT.

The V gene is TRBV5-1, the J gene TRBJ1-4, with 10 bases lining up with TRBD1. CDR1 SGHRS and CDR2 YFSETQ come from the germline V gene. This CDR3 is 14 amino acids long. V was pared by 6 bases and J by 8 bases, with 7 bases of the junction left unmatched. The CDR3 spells CASNPGQGNEKLFF. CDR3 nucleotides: TGCGCCAGCAACCCGGGACAGGGGAACGAAAAACTGTTTTTT.

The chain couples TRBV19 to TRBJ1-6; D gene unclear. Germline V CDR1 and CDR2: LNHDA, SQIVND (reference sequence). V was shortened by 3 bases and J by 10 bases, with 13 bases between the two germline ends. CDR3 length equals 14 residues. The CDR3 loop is CASSMSAGGSPLHF. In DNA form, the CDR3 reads TGTGCCAGTAGTATGAGTGCCGGCGGCTCACCCCTCCACTTT.

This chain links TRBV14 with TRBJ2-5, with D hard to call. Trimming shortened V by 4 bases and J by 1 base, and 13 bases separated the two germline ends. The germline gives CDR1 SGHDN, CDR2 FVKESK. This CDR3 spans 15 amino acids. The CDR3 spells CASSLIRHAQETQYF. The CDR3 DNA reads TGTGCCAGCAGCCTGATACGACATGCCCAAGAGACCCAGTACTTC.

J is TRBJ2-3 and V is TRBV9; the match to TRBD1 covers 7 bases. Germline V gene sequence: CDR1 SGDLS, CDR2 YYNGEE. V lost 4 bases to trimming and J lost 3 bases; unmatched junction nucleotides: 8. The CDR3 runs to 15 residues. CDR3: CASSTRQGTTDTQYF. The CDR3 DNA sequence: TGTGCCAGCAGCACTCGACAGGGTACGACAGATACGCAGTATTTT.

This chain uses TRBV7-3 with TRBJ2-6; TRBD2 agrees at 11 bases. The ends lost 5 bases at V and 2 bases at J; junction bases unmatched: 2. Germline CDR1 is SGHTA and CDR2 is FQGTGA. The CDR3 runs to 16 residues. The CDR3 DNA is TGTGCCAGCAGCCAGGGACTAGCGGCTGGGGCCAACGTCCTGACTTTC. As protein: CASSQGLAAGANVLTF.

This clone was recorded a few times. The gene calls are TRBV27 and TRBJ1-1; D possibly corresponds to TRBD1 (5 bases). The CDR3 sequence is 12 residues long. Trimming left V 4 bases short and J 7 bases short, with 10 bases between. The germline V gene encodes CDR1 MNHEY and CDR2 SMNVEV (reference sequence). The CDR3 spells CASSSPGGEAFF. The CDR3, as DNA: TGTGCCAGCAGTTCACCCGGGGGTGAAGCTTTCTTT.

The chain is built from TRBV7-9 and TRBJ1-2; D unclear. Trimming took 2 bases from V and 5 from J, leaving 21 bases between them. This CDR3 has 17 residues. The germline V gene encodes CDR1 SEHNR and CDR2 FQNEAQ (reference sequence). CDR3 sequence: CASSLLGYGRARYGYTF. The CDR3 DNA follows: TGTGCCAGCAGCTTATTGGGGTACGGTAGGGCCCGGTATGGCTACACCTTC.

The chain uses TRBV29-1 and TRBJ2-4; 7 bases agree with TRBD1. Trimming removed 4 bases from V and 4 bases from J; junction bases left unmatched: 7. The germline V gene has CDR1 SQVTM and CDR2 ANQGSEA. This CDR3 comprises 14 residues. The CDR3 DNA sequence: TGCAGCGTTGGCGTGACAGGGACGAAAAACATTCAGTACTTC. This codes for CSVGVTGTKNIQYF.

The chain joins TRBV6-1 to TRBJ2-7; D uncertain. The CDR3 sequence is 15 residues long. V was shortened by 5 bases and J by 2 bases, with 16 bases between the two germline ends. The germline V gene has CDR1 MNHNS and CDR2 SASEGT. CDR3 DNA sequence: TGTGCCAGCAGTTCTCGCATCCTGCCGCCCTACGAGCAGTACTTC. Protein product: CASSSRILPPYEQYF.

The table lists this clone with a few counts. CDR3 residues: CASRSPNYGYTF. In nucleotides, the CDR3 is TGTGCCAGCAGATCACCGAACTATGGCTACACCTTC. J is TRBJ1-2 and V is TRBV6-5; D call uncertain. The germline V gene has CDR1 MNHEY and CDR2 SVGAGI. The CDR3 covers 12 residues. V was pared by 6 bases and J by 2 bases, with 7 bases between.

CDR3 nucleotides: TGCGCCAGCAGCTTGGATACCAATAACTATGGCTACACCTTC. It codes for CASSLDTNNYGYTF. The gene calls are TRBV5-1 and TRBJ1-2; no firm D call. CDR1 and CDR2 (germline): SGHRS, YFSETQ. V lost 0 bases and J lost 1, with 7 bases in between. This CDR3 comprises 14 residues.

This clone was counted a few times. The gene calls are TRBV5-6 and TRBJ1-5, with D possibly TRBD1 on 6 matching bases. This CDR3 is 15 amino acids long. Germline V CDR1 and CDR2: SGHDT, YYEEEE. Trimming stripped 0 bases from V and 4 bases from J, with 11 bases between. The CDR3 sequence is CASSLGGTNNQPQHF. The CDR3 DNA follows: TGTGCCAGCAGCTTGGGCGGGACAAATAATCAGCCCCAGCATTTT. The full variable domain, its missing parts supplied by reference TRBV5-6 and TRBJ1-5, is DAGVTQSPTHLIKTRGQQVTLRCSPKSGHDTVSWYQQALGQGPQFIFQYYEEEERQRGNFPDRFSGHQFPNYSSELNVNALLLGDSALYLCASSLGGTNNQPQHFGDGTRLSIL.

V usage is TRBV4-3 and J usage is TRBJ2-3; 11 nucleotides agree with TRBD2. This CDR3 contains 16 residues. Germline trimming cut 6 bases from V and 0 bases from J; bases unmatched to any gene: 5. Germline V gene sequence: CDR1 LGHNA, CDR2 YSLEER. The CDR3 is CASSHSGGASTDTQYF. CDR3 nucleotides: TGCGCCAGCAGTCATAGCGGGGGGGCAAGCACAGATACGCAGTATTTT.

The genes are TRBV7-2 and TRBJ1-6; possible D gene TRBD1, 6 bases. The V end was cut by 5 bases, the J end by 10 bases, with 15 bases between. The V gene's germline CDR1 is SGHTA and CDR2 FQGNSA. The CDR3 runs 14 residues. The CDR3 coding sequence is TGTGCCAGCAGCCCTCGATGGACAGACTCACCCCTCCACTTT. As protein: CASSPRWTDSPLHF.

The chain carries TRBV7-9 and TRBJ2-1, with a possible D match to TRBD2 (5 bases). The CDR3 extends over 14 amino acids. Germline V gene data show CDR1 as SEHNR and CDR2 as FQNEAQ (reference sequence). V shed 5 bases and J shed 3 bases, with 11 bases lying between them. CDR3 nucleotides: TGTGCCAGCAGCCCATGGACTGACTACAATGAGCAGTTCTTC. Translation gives CASSPWTDYNEQFF.

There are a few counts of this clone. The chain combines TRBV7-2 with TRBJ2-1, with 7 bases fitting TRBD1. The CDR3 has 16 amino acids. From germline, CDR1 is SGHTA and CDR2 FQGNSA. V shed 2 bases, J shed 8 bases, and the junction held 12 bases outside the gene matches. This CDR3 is CASSLYPTGNNDEQFF. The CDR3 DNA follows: TGTGCCAGCAGCTTATATCCGACAGGGAATAATGATGAGCAGTTCTTC.

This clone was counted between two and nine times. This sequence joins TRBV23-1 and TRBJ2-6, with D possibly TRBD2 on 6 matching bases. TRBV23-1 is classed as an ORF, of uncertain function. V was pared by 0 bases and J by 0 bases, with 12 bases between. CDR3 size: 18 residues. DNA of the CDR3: TGCGCCAGCAGTCAATCATCGGGGGAGAGCTCTGGGGCCAACGTCCTGACTTTC. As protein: CASSQSSGESSGANVLTF.